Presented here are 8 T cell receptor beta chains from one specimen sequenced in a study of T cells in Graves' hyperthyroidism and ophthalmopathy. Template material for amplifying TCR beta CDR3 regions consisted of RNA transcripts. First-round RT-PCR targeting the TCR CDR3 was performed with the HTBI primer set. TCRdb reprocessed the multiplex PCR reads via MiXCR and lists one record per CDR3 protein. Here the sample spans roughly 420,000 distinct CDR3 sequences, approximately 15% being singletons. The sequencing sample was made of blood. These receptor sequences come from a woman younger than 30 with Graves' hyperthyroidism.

The CDR3 spells CASSQVGTSVDEQFF. DNA of the CDR3: TGCGCCAGCAGCCAAGTAGGGACTAGCGTCGATGAGCAGTTCTTC. This chain uses TRBV4-1 with TRBJ2-1; 10 positions agree with TRBD2. The CDR3 length is 15 residues. Germline CDR1 is MGHRA and CDR2 is YSYEKL. V was clipped by 1 base and J by 8 bases; unmatched bases: 5.

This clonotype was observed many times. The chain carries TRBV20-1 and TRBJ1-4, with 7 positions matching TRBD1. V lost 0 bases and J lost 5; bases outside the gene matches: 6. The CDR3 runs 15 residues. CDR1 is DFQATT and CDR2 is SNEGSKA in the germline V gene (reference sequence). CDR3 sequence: CSARDAGGGNEKLFF. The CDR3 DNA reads TGCAGTGCTAGAGATGCAGGGGGAGGGAATGAAAAACTGTTTTTT.

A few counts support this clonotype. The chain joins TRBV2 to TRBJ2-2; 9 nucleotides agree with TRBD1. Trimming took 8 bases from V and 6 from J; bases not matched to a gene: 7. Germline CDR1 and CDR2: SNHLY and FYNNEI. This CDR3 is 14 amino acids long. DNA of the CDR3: TGTGCCAGCGGGACAGGGACATGGTCCGGGGAGCTGTTTTTT. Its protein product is CASGTGTWSGELFF.

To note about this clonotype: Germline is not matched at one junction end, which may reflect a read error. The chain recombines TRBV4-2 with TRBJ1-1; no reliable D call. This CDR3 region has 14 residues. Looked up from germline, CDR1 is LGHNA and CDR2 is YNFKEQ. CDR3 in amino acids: CASSQDRSNTGAFF. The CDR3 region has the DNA TGTGCCAGCAGCCAAGATCGGTCGAACACTGGAGCTTTCTTT.

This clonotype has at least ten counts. The chain's CDR3 is CASSQGAARGSTQYF. CDR3 in DNA: TGTGCCAGCAGCCAAGGGGCGGCGCGGGGGAGTACGCAGTATTTT. The J gene is TRBJ2-3, the V gene TRBV3-1; 7 nucleotides line up with TRBD2. V was pared by 1 base and J by 8 bases, with 9 bases of the junction left unmatched. Per germline, CDR1 LGHDT and CDR2 YNNKEL (reference sequence). This CDR3 contains 15 residues.

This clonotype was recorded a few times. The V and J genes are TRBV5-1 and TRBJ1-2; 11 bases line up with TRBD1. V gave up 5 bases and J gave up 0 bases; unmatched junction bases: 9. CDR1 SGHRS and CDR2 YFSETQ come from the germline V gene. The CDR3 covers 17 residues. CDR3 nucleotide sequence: TGCGCCAGCAGACCAGGACAGGGGGCGGCGACTAACTATGGCTACACCTTC. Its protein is CASRPGQGAATNYGYTF. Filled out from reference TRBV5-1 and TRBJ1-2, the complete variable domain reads KAGVTQTPRYLIKTRGQQVTLSCSPISGHRSVSWYQQTPGQGLQFLFEYFSETQRNKGNFPGRFSGRQFSNSRSEMNVSTLELGDSALYLCASRPGQGAATNYGYTFGSGTRLTVV.

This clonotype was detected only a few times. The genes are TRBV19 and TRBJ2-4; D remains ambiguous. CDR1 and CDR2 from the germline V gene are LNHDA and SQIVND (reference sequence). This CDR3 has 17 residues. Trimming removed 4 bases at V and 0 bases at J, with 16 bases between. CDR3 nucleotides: TGTGCCAGTAGTACTCCCACGTGGTTGGGAGCCAAAAACATTCAGTACTTC. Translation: CASSTPTWLGAKNIQYF.

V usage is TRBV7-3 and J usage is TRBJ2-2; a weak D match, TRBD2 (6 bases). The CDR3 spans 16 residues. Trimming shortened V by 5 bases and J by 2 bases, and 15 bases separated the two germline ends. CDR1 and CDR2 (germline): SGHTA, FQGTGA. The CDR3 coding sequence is TGTGCCAGCAGCCCCTCTGGCGGGACCAACACCGGGGAGCTGTTTTTT. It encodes CASSPSGGTNTGELFF.